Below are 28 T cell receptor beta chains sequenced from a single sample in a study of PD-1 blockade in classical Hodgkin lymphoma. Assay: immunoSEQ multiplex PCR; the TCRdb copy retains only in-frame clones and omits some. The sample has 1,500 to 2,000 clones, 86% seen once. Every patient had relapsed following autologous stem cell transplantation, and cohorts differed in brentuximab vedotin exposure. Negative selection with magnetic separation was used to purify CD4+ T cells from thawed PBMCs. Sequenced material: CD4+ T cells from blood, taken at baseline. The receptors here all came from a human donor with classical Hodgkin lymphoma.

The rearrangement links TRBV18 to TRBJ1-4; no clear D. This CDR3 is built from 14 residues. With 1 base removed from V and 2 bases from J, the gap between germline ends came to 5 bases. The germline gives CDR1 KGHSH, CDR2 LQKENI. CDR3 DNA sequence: TGTGCCAGCTCACCACTGGTCACTAATGAAAAACTGTTTTTT. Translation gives CASSPLVTNEKLFF. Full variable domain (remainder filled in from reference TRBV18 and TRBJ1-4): NAGVMQNPRHLVRRRGQEARLRCSPMKGHSHVYWYRQLPEEGLKFMVYLQKENIIDESGMPKERFSAEFPKEGPSILRIQQVVRGDSAAYFCASSPLVTNEKLFFGSGTQLSVL.

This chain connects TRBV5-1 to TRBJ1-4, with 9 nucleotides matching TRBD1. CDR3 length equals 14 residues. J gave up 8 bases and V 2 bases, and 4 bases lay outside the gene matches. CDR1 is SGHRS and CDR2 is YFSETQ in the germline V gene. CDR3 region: CASSLQGAHEKLFF. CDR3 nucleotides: TGCGCCAGCAGCTTACAGGGGGCGCACGAAAAACTGTTTTTT.

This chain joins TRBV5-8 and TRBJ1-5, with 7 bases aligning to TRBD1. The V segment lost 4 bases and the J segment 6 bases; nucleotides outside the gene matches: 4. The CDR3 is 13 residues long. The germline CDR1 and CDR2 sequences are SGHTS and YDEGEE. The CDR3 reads CASSPGGLQPQHF. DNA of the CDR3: TGTGCCAGCAGCCCAGGGGGACTTCAGCCCCAGCATTTT.

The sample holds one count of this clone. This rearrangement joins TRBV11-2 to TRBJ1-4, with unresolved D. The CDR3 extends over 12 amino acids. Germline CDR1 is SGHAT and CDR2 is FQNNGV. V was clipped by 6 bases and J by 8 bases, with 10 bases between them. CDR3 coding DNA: TGTGCCAGCAGTTTACGAGGAGAAAAACTGTTTTTT. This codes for CASSLRGEKLFF.

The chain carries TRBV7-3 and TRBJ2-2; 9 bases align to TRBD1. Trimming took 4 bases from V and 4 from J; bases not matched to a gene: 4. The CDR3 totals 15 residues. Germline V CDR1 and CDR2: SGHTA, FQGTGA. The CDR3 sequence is CASSSTGQGTGELFF. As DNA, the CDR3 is TGTGCCAGCAGCTCAACGGGACAGGGCACCGGGGAGCTGTTTTTT.

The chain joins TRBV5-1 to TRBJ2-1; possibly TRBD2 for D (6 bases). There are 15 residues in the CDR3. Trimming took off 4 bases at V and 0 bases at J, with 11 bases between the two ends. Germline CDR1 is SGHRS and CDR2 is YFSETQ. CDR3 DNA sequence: TGCGCCAGCAGCATCGGACTACGCTCCTACAATGAGCAGTTCTTC. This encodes CASSIGLRSYNEQFF.

The CDR3 sequence is CAWSVRPREGGQFF. The CDR3 nucleotides read TGTGCCTGGAGTGTACGGCCAAGGGAAGGGGGGCAGTTCTTC. The rearrangement links TRBV30 to TRBJ2-1, with D tentatively TRBD1 (6 bases). The CDR3 loop spans 14 amino acids. V was cut by 0 bases and J by 12 bases, with 18 bases left in between. The germline V gene encodes CDR1 GTSNPN and CDR2 SVGIG (reference sequence).

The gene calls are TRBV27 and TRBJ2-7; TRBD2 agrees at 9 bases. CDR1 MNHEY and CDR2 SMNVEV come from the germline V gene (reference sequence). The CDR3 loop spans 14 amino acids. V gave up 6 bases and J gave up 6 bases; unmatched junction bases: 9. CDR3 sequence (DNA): TGTGCCAGCAGCCTGCTAGCGGGGACTGGCGAGCAGTACTTC. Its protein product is CASSLLAGTGEQYF.

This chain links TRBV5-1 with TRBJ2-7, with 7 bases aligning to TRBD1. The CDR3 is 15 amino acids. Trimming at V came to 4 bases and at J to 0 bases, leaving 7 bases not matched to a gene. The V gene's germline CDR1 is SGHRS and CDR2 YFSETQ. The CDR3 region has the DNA TGCGCCAGCAGCCTCGGACAGGTTTTCTCCTACGAGCAGTACTTC. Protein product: CASSLGQVFSYEQYF.

CDR3 amino acids: CASSLLNSGANVLTF. The CDR3 DNA reads as TGTGCCAGCAGTTTACTAAACTCTGGGGCCAACGTCCTGACTTTC. The rearrangement uses TRBV27 and TRBJ2-6; D remains unclear. Trimming took 2 bases from V and 0 from J, leaving 5 bases between them. The germline V gene encodes CDR1 MNHEY and CDR2 SMNVEV (reference sequence). The CDR3 is made up of 15 amino acids.

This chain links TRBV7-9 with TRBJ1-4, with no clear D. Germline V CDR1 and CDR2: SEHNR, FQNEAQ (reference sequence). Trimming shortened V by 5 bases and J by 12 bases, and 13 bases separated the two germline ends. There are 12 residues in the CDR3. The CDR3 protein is CASSQDWGELFF. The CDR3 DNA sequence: TGTGCCAGCAGCCAAGACTGGGGAGAACTGTTTTTT.

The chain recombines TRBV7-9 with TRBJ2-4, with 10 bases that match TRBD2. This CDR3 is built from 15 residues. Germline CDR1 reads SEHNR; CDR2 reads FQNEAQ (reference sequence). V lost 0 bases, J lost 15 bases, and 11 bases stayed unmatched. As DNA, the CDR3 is TGTGCCAGCAGCTTAGCCGAAGCTAGCGGGGGTGGAATGTACTTC. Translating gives CASSLAEASGGGMYF.

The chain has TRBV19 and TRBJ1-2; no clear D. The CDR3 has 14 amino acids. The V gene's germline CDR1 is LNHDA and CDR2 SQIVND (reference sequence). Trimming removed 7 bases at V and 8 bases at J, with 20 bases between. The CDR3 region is CASTPLRGPPGYTF. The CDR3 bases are TGTGCCAGTACCCCCCTCCGTGGACCGCCGGGCTACACCTTC.

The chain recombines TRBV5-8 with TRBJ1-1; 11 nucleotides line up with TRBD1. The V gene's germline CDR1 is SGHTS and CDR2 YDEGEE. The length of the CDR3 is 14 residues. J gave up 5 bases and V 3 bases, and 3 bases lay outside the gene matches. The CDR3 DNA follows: TGTGCCAGCAGCTGGGGGACAGGGGGGACTGAAGCTTTCTTT. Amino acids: CASSWGTGGTEAFF. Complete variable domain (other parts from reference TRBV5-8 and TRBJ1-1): EAGVTQSPTHLIKTRGQQATLRCSPISGHTSVYWYQQALGLGLQFLLWYDEGEERNRGNFPPRFSGRQFPNYSSELNVNALELEDSALYLCASSWGTGGTEAFFGQGTRLTVV.

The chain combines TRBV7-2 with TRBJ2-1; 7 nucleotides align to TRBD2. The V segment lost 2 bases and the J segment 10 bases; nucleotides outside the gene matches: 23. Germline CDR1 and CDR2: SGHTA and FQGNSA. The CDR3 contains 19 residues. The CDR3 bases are TGTGCCAGCAGCTTATTCGCGGTGCCTAGCGGAAGCTTCCCCCTGGAGCAGTTCTTC. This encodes CASSLFAVPSGSFPLEQFF.

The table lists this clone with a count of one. The CDR3, as DNA: TGTGCCTGGAGTGTAAACTACCAAGAGACCCAGTACTTC. This translates into CAWSVNYQETQYF. The genes are TRBV30 and TRBJ2-5; D call uncertain. V dropped 0 bases and J dropped 0 bases, with 5 bases sitting between them. This CDR3 has 13 residues. Germline V gene lookup returns CDR1 GTSNPN and CDR2 SVGIG (reference sequence). Full variable domain (missing parts from reference TRBV30 and TRBJ2-5): SQTIHQWPATLVQPVGSPLSLECTVEGTSNPNLYWYRQAAGRGLQLLFYSVGIGQISSEVPQNLSASRPQDRQFILSSKKLLLSDSGFYLCAWSVNYQETQYFGPGTRLLVL.

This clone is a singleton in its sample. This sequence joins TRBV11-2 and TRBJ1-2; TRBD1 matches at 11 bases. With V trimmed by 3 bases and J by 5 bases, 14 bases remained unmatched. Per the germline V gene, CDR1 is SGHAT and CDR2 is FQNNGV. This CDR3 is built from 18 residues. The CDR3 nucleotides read TGTGCCAGCAGCTTTTGGGACAGGGGGTTTACCTTCCGTTATGGCTACACCTTC. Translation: CASSFWDRGFTFRYGYTF.

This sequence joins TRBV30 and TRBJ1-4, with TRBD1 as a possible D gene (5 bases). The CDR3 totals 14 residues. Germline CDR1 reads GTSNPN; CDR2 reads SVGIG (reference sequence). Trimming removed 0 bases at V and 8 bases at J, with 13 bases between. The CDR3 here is CAWSVSGTREKLFF. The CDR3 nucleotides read TGTGCCTGGAGTGTTTCAGGGACGAGGGAAAAACTGTTTTTT.

The CDR3 loop reads CASSVTTYEQYF. Written as DNA, the CDR3 is TGTGCCAGCAGCGTAACCACCTACGAGCAGTACTTC. The chain combines TRBV7-9 with TRBJ2-7; no clear D gene. Germline loops: CDR1 SEHNR, CDR2 FQNEAQ (reference sequence). V was trimmed by 5 bases and J by 2 bases, leaving 7 bases between them. The length of the CDR3 is 12 residues.

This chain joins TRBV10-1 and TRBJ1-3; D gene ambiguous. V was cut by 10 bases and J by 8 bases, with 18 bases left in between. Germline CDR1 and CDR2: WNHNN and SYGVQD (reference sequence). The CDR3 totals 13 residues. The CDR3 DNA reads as TGCGCCACAACCCGGATTCAAAGGGACACCATATATTTT. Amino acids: CATTRIQRDTIYF.

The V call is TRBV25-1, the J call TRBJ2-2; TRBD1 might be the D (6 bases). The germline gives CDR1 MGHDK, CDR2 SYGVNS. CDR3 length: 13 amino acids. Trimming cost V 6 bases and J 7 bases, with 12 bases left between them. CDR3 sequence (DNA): TGTGCCAGCAGATGGGGGCCCAGCGGGGAGCTGTTTTTT. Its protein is CASRWGPSGELFF.

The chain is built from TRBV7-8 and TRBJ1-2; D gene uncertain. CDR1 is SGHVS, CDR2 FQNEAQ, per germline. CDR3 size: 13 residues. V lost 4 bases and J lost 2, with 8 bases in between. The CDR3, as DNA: TGTGCCAGCAGCTCCGGATCCAACTATGGCTACACCTTC. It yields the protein CASSSGSNYGYTF.

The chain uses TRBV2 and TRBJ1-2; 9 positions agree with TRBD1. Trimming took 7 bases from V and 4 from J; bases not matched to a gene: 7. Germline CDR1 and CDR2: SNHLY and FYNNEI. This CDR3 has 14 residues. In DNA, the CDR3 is TGTGCCAGCAAGGGACAGGGAACAACCTATGGCTACACCTTC. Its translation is CASKGQGTTYGYTF.

The CDR3 reads CASSLEAGVPGELFF. The CDR3 DNA follows: TGTGCCAGCAGCTTAGAGGCAGGGGTTCCCGGGGAGCTGTTTTTT. The chain has TRBV11-2 and TRBJ2-2, with a tentative D call TRBD1 (6 bases). Germline values: CDR1 SGHAT, CDR2 FQNNGV. Trimming left V 0 bases short and J 6 bases short, with 11 bases between. There are 15 residues in the CDR3.

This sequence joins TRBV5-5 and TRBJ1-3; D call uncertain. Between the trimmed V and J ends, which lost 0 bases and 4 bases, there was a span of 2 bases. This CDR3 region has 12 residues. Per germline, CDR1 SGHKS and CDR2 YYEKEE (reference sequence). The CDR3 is CASSLAGNTIYF. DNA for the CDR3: TGTGCCAGCAGCTTGGCGGGAAACACCATATATTTT.

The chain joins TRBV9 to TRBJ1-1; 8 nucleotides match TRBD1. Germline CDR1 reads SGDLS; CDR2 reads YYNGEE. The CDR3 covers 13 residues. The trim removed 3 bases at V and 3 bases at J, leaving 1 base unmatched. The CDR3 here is CASSATGDTEAFF. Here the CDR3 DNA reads TGTGCCAGCAGCGCGACAGGGGACACTGAAGCTTTCTTT.

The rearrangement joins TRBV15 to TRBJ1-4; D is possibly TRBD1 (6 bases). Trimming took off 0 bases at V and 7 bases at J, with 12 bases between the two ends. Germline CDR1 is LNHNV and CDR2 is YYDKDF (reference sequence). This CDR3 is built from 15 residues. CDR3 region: CATSRDQGWGEKLFF. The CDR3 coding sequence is TGTGCCACCAGCAGAGATCAGGGGTGGGGTGAAAAACTGTTTTTT.

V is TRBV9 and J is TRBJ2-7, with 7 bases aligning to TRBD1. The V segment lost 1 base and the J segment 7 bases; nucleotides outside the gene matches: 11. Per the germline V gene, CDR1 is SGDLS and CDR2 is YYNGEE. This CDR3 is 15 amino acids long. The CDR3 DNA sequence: TGTGCCAGCAGCGTAAAGGGGGCCGTCGTGGGGGAGCAGTACTTC. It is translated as CASSVKGAVVGEQYF.